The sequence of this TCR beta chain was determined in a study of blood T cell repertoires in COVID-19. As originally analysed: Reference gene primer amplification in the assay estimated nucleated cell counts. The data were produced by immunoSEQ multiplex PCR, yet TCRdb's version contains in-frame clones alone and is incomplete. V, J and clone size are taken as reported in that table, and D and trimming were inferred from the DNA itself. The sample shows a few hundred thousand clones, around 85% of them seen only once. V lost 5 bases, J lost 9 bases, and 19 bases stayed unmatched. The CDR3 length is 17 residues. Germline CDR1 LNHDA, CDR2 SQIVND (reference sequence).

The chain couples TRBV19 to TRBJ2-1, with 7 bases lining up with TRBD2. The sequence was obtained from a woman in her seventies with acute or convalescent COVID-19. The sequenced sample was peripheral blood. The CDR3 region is CASSVGSAGEGHREQFF. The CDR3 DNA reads TGTGCCAGTAGTGTTGGGTCTGCGGGGGAGGGGCATCGTGAGCAGTTCTTC.